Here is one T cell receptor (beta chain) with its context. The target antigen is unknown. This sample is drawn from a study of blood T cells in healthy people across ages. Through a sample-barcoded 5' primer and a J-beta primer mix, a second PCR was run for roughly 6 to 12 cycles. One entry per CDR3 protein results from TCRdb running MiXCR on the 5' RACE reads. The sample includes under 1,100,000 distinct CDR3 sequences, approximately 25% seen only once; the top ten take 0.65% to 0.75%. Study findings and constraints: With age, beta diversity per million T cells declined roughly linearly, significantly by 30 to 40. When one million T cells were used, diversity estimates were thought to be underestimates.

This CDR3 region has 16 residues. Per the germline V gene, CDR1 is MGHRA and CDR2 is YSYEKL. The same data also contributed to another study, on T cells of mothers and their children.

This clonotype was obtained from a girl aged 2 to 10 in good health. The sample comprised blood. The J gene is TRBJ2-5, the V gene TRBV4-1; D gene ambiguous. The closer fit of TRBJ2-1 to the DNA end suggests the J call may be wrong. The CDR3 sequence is CASSQAATPYSNEQFF. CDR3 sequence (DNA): TGCGCCAGCAGCCAAGCAGCGACCCCCTACTCCAATGAGCAGTTCTTC.